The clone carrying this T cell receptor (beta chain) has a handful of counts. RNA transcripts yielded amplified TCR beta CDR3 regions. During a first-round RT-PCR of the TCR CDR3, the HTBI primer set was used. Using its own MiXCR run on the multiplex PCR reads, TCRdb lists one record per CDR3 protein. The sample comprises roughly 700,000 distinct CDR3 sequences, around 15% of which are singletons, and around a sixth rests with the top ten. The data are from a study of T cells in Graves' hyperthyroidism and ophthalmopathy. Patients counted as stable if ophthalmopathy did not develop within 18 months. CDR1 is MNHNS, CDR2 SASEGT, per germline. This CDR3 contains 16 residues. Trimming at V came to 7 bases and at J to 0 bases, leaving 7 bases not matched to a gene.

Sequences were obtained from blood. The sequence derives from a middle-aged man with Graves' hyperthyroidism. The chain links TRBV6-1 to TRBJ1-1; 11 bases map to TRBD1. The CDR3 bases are TGTGCCAGCACCCCCAGGACAGGGGGCCTGAACACTGAAGCTTTCTTT. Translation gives CASTPRTGGLNTEAFF.